The 23 T cell receptor beta chains below all came from one sample that was sequenced in a study of blood T cell repertoires in COVID-19. TCRdb keeps only in-frame clones here, not all; method: immunoSEQ multiplex PCR. The data hold 260,000 or so clones, with approximately 86% observed a single time. The sequencing sample was made of PBMCs or T cells enriched from blood (not recorded which). These receptor sequences come from a woman between 25 and 40 years old with acute COVID-19.

The V call is TRBV19, the J call TRBJ2-7, with TRBD2 identical over 13 bases. The CDR3 consists of 16 residues. Germline V gives CDR1 LNHDA, CDR2 SQIVND (reference sequence). V was clipped by 5 bases and J by 3 bases; unmatched bases: 7. The CDR3 reads CASSPLWTSGGYEQYF. CDR3 coding DNA: TGTGCCAGTAGTCCCCTTTGGACTAGCGGGGGCTACGAGCAGTACTTC.

V gene TRBV7-2 combines with J gene TRBJ2-7, with D perhaps matching TRBD1 (5 bases). Germline V gene lookup returns CDR1 SGHTA and CDR2 FQGNSA. Trimming took 8 bases from V and 3 from J, leaving 14 bases between them. The CDR3 has 13 residues. CDR3 sequence (DNA): TGTGCCAGCTCCATCGGACATCACTACGAGCAGTACTTC. Encoded protein: CASSIGHHYEQYF.

This chain connects TRBV25-1 to TRBJ2-7; 8 bases line up with TRBD1. J gave up 5 bases and V 2 bases, and 8 bases lay outside the gene matches. The germline V gene encodes CDR1 MGHDK and CDR2 SYGVNS. The CDR3 contains 15 residues. CDR3 sequence: CASSEVQGGSNEQYF. CDR3 DNA: TGTGCCAGCAGTGAAGTACAGGGGGGTAGCAACGAGCAGTACTTC.

The genes are TRBV3-1 (or the pseudogene TRBV3-2) and TRBJ1-2, with 7 bases lining up with TRBD1. The germline V gene has CDR1 LGHDT and CDR2 YNNKEL (reference sequence). V trimming: 4 bases; J trimming: 7 bases; junction bases outside the gene matches: 9. The CDR3 is made up of 14 amino acids. Here the CDR3 reads CASSPLQGSTGYTF. The CDR3 DNA sequence: TGTGCCAGCAGCCCATTACAGGGGAGCACTGGCTACACCTTC.

This chain connects TRBV29-1 to TRBJ2-1; D might be TRBD1 (6 bases). V lost 5 bases to trimming and J lost 7 bases, with 12 bases between them. CDR1 and CDR2 (germline): SQVTM, ANQGSEA. The CDR3 is made up of 12 amino acids. CDR3 region: CSVWGRGNEQFF. The CDR3 DNA reads TGCAGCGTTTGGGGCAGGGGTAATGAGCAGTTCTTC.

The chain couples TRBV29-1 to TRBJ1-1; 7 nucleotides align to TRBD1. Germline V gene lookup returns CDR1 SQVTM and CDR2 ANQGSEA. This CDR3 contains 13 residues. J was trimmed by 3 bases and V by 4 bases; bases with no gene match: 5. The CDR3 nucleotides are TGCAGCGTTGTGAAAACAGGGGACACTGAAGCTTTCTTT. Its translation is CSVVKTGDTEAFF.

The chain recombines TRBV6-2 or TRBV6-3 with TRBJ2-3, with D unclear. V shed 6 bases and J shed 3 bases, with 7 bases lying between them. The germline gives CDR1 MNHEY, CDR2 SVGEGT. This CDR3 has 12 amino acids. In DNA, the CDR3 is TGTGCCAGCAGCCTCCTGACAGATACGCAGTATTTT. Its translation: CASSLLTDTQYF.

The chain joins TRBV5-4 to TRBJ2-1; a possible D gene is TRBD1 (6 bases). Germline lookup yields CDR1 SGHNT and CDR2 YYREEE (reference sequence). The CDR3 covers 13 residues. V lost 3 bases to trimming and J lost 7 bases, with 11 bases between them. The CDR3 DNA is TGTGCCAGCAGCTCGGTCACAGGGAATGAGCAGTTCTTC. This codes for CASSSVTGNEQFF.

The CDR3 sequence: CASSRRGGRVTGELFF. In DNA form, the CDR3 reads TGTGCCAGCAGCCGGCGGGGGGGCCGTGTCACCGGGGAGCTGTTTTTT. The chain is built from TRBV3-1 (or the pseudogene TRBV3-2) and TRBJ2-2; 9 bases match TRBD2. With 4 bases clipped from V and 4 bases from J, the junction kept 7 bases outside the gene matches. CDR1 LGHDT and CDR2 YNNKEL come from the germline V gene (reference sequence). This CDR3 spans 16 amino acids.

This chain connects TRBV20-1 to TRBJ1-6, with a possible D match to TRBD1 (5 bases). This CDR3 is 13 amino acids long. The germline CDR1 and CDR2 sequences are DFQATT and SNEGSKA (reference sequence). Trimming removed 3 bases at V and 9 bases at J, with 12 bases between. The CDR3 spells CSASRGPGSPLHF. The CDR3 DNA reads as TGCAGTGCTAGTAGGGGCCCTGGTTCACCCCTCCACTTT.

This rearrangement joins TRBV12-5 to TRBJ2-1; D may be TRBD1 (5 bases). Germline values: CDR1 LGHNT, CDR2 FRNRAP. Trimming removed 0 bases at V and 4 bases at J, with 16 bases between. CDR3 size: 17 residues. CDR3 sequence: CASGLVAGSRNYNEQFF. The CDR3 coding sequence is TGTGCTAGTGGTTTGGTAGCAGGGTCCAGGAATTACAATGAGCAGTTCTTC.

The chain uses TRBV3-1 (or the pseudogene TRBV3-2) and TRBJ1-4; unclear D gene. CDR3 length equals 16 residues. Germline V gene lookup returns CDR1 LGHDT and CDR2 YNNKEL (reference sequence). V was shortened by 0 bases and J by 0 bases, with 8 bases between the two germline ends. In DNA form, the CDR3 reads TGTGCCAGCAGCCAAGATGCGGTTGCAACTAATGAAAAACTGTTTTTT. Residues: CASSQDAVATNEKLFF.

The chain links TRBV30 to TRBJ1-1; no clear D gene. From germline, CDR1 is GTSNPN and CDR2 SVGIG (reference sequence). The CDR3 runs to 14 residues. V lost 4 bases, J lost 4 bases, and 16 bases lay in between. The CDR3 DNA reads as TGTGCCTGGATGCCTTGGAGACGGTCCACTGAAGCTTTCTTT. The encoded protein is CAWMPWRRSTEAFF.

The chain employs TRBV9 and TRBJ1-2, with D possibly TRBD1 on 5 matching bases. The germline V gene encodes CDR1 SGDLS and CDR2 YYNGEE. This CDR3 region has 14 residues. The V gene lost 0 bases and the J gene lost 2 bases, with 8 bases spanning the gap. The CDR3 loop is CASSVGRGNYGYTF. DNA of the CDR3: TGTGCCAGCAGCGTAGGGAGGGGCAACTATGGCTACACCTTC.

The J gene is TRBJ1-2, the V gene TRBV10-3; TRBD1 matches at 9 bases. The CDR3 is 16 residues long. CDR1 is ENHRY, CDR2 SYGVKD, per germline. After removal of 6 bases from V and 4 bases from J, the junction contained 12 bases not matched to a gene. CDR3 amino acids: CAISAWSTGGTYGYTF. The CDR3, as DNA: TGTGCCATCAGCGCCTGGTCGACAGGGGGGACCTATGGCTACACCTTC.

The V and J genes are TRBV10-2 and TRBJ1-2; no clear D. CDR3 length: 13 residues. In germline, CDR1 is WSHSY, CDR2 SAAADI. Trimming removed 6 bases at V and 8 bases at J, with 16 bases between. In nucleotides, the CDR3 is TGCGCCAGCAGGTCAGCGGTCCGGAACGGCTACACCTTC. It translates to CASRSAVRNGYTF.

The V and J genes are TRBV6-5 and TRBJ2-1; 12 bases agree with TRBD2. The CDR3 is made up of 15 amino acids. Per germline, CDR1 MNHEY and CDR2 SVGAGI. The junction had 4 bases not matched to a gene; V was cut back by 1 base and J by 9 bases. CDR3 protein: CASSYWGTSGPEQFF. Here the CDR3 DNA reads TGTGCCAGCAGTTACTGGGGGACTAGCGGGCCTGAGCAGTTCTTC.

This chain connects TRBV2 to TRBJ2-7; a weak D match, TRBD2 (6 bases). CDR3 length: 13 amino acids. V lost 6 bases and J 5 bases, leaving 14 bases between the germline ends. Germline V CDR1 and CDR2: SNHLY, FYNNEI. The CDR3 reads CASRGGAGDEQYF. The CDR3 nucleotides read TGTGCCAGCAGAGGAGGGGCAGGCGACGAGCAGTACTTC.

The sample holds many counts of this clone. V gene TRBV6-5 combines with J gene TRBJ1-1, with TRBD1 as a possible D gene (5 bases). This CDR3 has 14 amino acids. V was cut by 0 bases and J by 3 bases, with 8 bases left in between. Germline V gene sequence: CDR1 MNHEY, CDR2 SVGAGI. CDR3 nucleotide sequence: TGTGCCAGCAGTTACTCGCTAGGGGACACTGAAGCTTTCTTT. Protein sequence: CASSYSLGDTEAFF.

The chain is built from TRBV12-5 and TRBJ1-1; no clear D gene. Trimming cost V 1 base and J 2 bases, with 5 bases left between them. The CDR3 is 13 residues long. Germline CDR1 LGHNT, CDR2 FRNRAP. The CDR3 nucleotides are TGTGCTAGTGGTTTGGGAGGAAACACTGAAGCTTTCTTT. The encoded protein is CASGLGGNTEAFF.

This chain connects TRBV11-2 to TRBJ2-7; the match to TRBD1 covers 9 bases. The J segment lost 4 bases and the V segment lost 5 bases, leaving 12 bases of the junction unmatched. The CDR3 is 16 residues long. From germline, CDR1 is SGHAT and CDR2 FQNNGV. CDR3 region: CASSPWDREVRYEQYF. The CDR3 DNA reads TGTGCCAGCAGCCCCTGGGACAGGGAGGTTCGGTACGAGCAGTACTTC.

The gene calls are TRBV30 and TRBJ1-3, with a weak D call TRBD1 (5 bases). The CDR3 contains 15 residues. V was clipped by 2 bases and J by 0 bases, with 11 bases between them. Germline values: CDR1 GTSNPN, CDR2 SVGIG (reference sequence). The CDR3 DNA reads TGTGCCTGGAGTCCGACAGAAGACTCTGGAAACACCATATATTTT. Its protein is CAWSPTEDSGNTIYF.

The rearrangement uses TRBV5-8 and TRBJ1-1, with 10 bases aligning to TRBD1. V lost 5 bases to trimming and J lost 5 bases; unmatched junction nucleotides: 3. The length of the CDR3 is 13 residues. CDR1 is SGHTS, CDR2 YDEGEE, per germline. DNA for the CDR3: TGTGCCAGCAGAGACAGGGGGCGGACTGAAGCTTTCTTT. This sequence encodes CASRDRGRTEAFF. The complete variable domain, with remaining parts taken from reference TRBV5-8 and TRBJ1-1, reads EAGVTQSPTHLIKTRGQQATLRCSPISGHTSVYWYQQALGLGLQFLLWYDEGEERNRGNFPPRFSGRQFPNYSSELNVNALELEDSALYLCASRDRGRTEAFFGQGTRLTVV.